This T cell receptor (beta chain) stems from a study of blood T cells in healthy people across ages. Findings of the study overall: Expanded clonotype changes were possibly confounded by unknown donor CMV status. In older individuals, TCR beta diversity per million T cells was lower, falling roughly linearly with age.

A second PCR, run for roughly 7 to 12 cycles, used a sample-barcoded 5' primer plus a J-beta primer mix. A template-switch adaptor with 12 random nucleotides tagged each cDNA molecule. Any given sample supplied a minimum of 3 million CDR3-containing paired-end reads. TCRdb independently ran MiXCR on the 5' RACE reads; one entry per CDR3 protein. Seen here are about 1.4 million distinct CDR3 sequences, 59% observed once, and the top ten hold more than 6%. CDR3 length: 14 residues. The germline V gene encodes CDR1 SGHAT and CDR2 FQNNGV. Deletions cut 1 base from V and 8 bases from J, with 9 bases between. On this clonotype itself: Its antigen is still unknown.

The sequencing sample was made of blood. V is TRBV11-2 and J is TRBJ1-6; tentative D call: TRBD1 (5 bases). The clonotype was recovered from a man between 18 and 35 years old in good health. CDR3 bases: TGTGCCAGCAGCTTAGGCTGGGGGGATTCACCCCTCCACTTT. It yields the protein CASSLGWGDSPLHF. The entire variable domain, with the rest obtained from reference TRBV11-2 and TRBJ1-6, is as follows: EAGVAQSPRYKIIEKRQSVAFWCNPISGHATLYWYQQILGQGPKLLIQFQNNGVVDDSQLPKDRFSAERLKGVDSTLKIQPAKLEDSAVYLCASSLGWGDSPLHFGNGTRLTVT.